This T cell receptor beta chain came from a study of blood T cell repertoires in COVID-19. Study-level background: Resolution of symptoms, clearance, or two negative PCRs was present in recovered Cohort 3 donors. T cells, B-cell-depleted T cells, or PBMCs provided the cDNA or gDNA that served as material.

Clones were read by immunoSEQ multiplex PCR, and TCRdb kept only the in-frame ones, dropping some. Here the sample spans hundreds of thousands of clones, 86% being singletons. Trimming at V came to 4 bases and at J to 6 bases, leaving 14 bases not matched to a gene. Germline lookup yields CDR1 SGHRS and CDR2 YFSETQ. CDR3 size: 18 residues. Enrollees, about 18 to 100 years old, lived in approximately 25 US areas. The receptor's source is a woman in her fifties or sixties in a cohort exposed to, infected with or recovered from COVID-19 (not recorded which). The chain has TRBV5-1 and TRBJ2-2, with 11 bases that match TRBD1. Sequenced: PBMCs or T cells enriched from blood (not recorded which). In DNA form, the CDR3 reads TGCGCCAGCAGCAAACCTCTCGGACAGGGGGCAATTCCCGGGGAGCTGTTTTTT. It is translated as CASSKPLGQGAIPGELFF.